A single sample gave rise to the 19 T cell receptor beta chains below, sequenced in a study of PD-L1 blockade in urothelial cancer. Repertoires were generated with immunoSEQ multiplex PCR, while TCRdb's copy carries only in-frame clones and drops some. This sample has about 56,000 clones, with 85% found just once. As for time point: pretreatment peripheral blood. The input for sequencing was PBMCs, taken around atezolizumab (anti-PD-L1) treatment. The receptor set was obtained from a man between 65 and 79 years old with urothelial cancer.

DNA for the CDR3: TGTGCCAGCAGCTTAGGGACAGGGGGCTCGAGAAAACTGTTTTTT. Amino acid sequence: CASSLGTGGSRKLFF. The chain links TRBV7-9 to TRBJ1-4; 11 bases align to TRBD1. Germline V lookup: CDR1 SEHNR, CDR2 FQNEAQ (reference sequence). The CDR3 is made up of 15 amino acids. V gave up 1 base and J gave up 10 bases; unmatched junction bases: 5.

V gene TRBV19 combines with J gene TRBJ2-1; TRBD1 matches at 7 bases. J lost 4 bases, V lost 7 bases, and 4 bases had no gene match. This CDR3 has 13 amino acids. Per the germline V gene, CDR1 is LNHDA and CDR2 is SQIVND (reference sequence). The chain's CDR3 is CASKGQPYNEQFF. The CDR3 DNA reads TGTGCCAGTAAGGGACAGCCTTACAATGAGCAGTTCTTC.

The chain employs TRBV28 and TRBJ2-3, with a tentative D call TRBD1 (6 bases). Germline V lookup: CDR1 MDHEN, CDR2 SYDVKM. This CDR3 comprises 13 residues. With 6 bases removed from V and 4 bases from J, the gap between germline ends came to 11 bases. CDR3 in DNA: TGTGCCAGCAGCCCGGCAGGGGCAGATACGCAGTATTTT. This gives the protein CASSPAGADTQYF.

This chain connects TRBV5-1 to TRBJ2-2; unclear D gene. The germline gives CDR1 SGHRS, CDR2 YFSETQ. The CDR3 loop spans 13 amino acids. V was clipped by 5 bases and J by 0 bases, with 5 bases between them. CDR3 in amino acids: CASSSTNTGELFF. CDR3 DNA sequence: TGCGCCAGCAGTTCCACGAACACCGGGGAGCTGTTTTTT.

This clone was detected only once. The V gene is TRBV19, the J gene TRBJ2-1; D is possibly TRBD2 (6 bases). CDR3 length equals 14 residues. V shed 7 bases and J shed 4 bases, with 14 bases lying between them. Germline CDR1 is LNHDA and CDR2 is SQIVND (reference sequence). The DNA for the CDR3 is TGTGCCAGTAACCTCGGGAGTGGGTACAATGAGCAGTTCTTC. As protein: CASNLGSGYNEQFF.

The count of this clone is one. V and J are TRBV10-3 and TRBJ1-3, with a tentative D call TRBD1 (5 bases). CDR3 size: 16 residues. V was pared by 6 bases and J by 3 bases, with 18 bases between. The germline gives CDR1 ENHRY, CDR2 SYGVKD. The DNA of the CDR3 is TGTGCCATCAGCAACTCTGGGGCTACTGGTGGAAACACCATATATTTT. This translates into CAISNSGATGGNTIYF.

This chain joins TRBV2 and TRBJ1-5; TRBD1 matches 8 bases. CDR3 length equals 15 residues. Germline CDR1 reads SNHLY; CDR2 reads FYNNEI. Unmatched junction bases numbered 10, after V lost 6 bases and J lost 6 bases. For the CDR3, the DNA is TGTGCCAGCAGGGCCGGACAGGGTGCAAGTCAGCCCCAGCATTTT. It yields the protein CASRAGQGASQPQHF.

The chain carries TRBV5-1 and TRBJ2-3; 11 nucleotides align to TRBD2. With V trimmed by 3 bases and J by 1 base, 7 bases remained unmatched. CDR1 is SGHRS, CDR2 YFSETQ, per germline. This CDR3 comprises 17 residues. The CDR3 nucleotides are TGCGCCAGCAGCTCAAGGCCGGGACTAGCGGGCACAGATACGCAGTATTTT. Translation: CASSSRPGLAGTDTQYF.

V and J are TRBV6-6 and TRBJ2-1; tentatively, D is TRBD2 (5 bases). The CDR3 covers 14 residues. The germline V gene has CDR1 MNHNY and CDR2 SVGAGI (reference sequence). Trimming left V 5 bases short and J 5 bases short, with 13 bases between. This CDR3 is CASSRTAEDNEQFF. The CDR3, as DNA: TGTGCCAGCAGTCGAACCGCGGAGGACAATGAGCAGTTCTTC.

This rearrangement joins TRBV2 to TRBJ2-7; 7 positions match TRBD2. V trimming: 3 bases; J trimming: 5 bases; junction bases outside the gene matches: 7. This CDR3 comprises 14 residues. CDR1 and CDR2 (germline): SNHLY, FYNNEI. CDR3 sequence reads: CASSEGGSIHEQYF. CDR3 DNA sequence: TGTGCCAGCAGTGAGGGCGGGAGTATTCACGAGCAGTACTTC. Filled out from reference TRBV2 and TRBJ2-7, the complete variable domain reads EPEVTQTPSHQVTQMGQEVILRCVPISNHLYFYWYRQILGQKVEFLVSFYNNEISEKSEIFDDQFSVERPDGSNFTLKIRSTKLEDSAMYFCASSEGGSIHEQYFGPGTRLTVT.

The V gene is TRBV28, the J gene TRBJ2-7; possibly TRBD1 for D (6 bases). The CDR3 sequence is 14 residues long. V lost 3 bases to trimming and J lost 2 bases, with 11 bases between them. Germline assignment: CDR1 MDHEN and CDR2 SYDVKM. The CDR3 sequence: CASSFGTLPYEQYF. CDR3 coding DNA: TGTGCCAGCAGTTTCGGGACACTGCCCTACGAGCAGTACTTC.

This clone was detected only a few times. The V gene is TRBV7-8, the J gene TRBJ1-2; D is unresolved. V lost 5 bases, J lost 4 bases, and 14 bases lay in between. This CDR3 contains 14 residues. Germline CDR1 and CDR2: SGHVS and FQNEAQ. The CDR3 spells CASSSQAATYGYTF. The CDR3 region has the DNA TGTGCCAGCAGCAGCCAGGCAGCCACCTATGGCTACACCTTC. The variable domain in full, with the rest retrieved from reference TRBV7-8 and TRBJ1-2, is GAGVSQSPRYKVAKRGQDVALRCDPISGHVSLFWYQQALGQGPEFLTYFQNEAQLDKSGLPSDRFFAERPEGSVSTLKIQRTQQEDSAVYLCASSSQAATYGYTFGSGTRLTVV.

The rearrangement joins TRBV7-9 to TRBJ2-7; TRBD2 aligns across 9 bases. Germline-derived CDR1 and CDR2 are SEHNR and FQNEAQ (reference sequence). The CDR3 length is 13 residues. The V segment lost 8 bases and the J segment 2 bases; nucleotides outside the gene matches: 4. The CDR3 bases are TGTGCCAGCTTACCTAGCGGGACCTACGAGCAGTACTTC. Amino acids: CASLPSGTYEQYF.

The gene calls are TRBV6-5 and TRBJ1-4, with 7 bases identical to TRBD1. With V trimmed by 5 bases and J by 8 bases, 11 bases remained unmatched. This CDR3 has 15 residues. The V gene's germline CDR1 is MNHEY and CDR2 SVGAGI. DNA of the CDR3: TGTGCCAGCAGTCCGCTTACAGGGGTTGGGGAAAAACTGTTTTTT. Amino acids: CASSPLTGVGEKLFF.

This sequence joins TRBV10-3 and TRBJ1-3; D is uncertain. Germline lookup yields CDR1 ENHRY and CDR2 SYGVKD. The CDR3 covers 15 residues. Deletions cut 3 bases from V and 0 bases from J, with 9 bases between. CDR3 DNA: TGTGCCATCAGTGATGTCGGGGACTCTGGAAACACCATATATTTT. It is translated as CAISDVGDSGNTIYF.

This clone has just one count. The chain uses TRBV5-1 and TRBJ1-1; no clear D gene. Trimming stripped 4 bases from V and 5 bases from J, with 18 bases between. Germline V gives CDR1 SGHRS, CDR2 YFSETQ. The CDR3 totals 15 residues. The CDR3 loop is CASSLDTMRGTEAFF. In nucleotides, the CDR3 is TGCGCCAGCAGCCTGGATACGATGAGAGGGACTGAAGCTTTCTTT. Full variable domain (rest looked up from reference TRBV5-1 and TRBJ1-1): KAGVTQTPRYLIKTRGQQVTLSCSPISGHRSVSWYQQTPGQGLQFLFEYFSETQRNKGNFPGRFSGRQFSNSRSEMNVSTLELGDSALYLCASSLDTMRGTEAFFGQGTRLTVV.

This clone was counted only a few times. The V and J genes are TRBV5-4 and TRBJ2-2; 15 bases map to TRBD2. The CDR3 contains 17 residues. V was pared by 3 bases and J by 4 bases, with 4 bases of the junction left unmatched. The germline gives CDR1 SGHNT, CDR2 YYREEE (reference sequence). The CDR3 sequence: CASSYGLAGGGTGELFF. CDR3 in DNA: TGTGCCAGCAGCTACGGACTAGCGGGAGGGGGCACCGGGGAGCTGTTTTTT. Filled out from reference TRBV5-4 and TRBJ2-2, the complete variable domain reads ETGVTQSPTHLIKTRGQQVTLRCSSQSGHNTVSWYQQALGQGPQFIFQYYREEENGRGNFPPRFSGLQFPNYSSELNVNALELDDSALYLCASSYGLAGGGTGELFFGEGSRLTVL.

The CDR3 here is CSVHLTSANTGELFF. DNA of the CDR3: TGCAGCGTTCATCTAACTAGCGCGAACACCGGGGAGCTGTTTTTT. The chain employs TRBV29-1 and TRBJ2-2, with 7 nucleotides matching TRBD2. The CDR3 extends over 15 amino acids. CDR1 and CDR2 from the germline V gene are SQVTM and ANQGSEA. Unmatched junction bases numbered 6, after V lost 5 bases and J lost 0 bases.

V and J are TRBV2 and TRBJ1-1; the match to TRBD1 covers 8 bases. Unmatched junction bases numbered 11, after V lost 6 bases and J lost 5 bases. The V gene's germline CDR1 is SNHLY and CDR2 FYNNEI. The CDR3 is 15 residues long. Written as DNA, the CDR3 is TGTGCCAGCAGACACGGACAGGGAGGGGGGACTGAAGCTTTCTTT. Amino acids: CASRHGQGGGTEAFF.